What follows is one T cell receptor (beta chain) and its context. A modified ARM-PCR protocol with three rounds of nested PCR amplified TCRbeta. Each CDR3 protein is one row after TCRdb ran MiXCR on the multiplex PCR reads. This table holds 60,000 to 80,000 distinct CDR3 sequences, around 70% found once. The sample originates from a study of tumor and adjacent non-tumor tissue in lung cancer. The CDR3 is made up of 14 amino acids. Trimming stripped 5 bases from V and 3 bases from J, with 16 bases between. CDR1 and CDR2 from the germline V gene are DFQATT and SNEGSKA (reference sequence). RNA was extracted from bulk tissue without any cell sorting. Distant lung tissue was collected more than 3 cm away from the tumor edge.

The chain recombines TRBV20-1 with TRBJ1-1; D unresolved. The sequenced sample was distant non-tumor lung tissue. This clonotype was obtained from a woman aged 45 to 65 with non-small cell lung cancer. CDR3 DNA sequence: TGCAGTGCTGCTAACAGAGGGCTAGACACTGAAGCTTTCTTT. Its translation: CSAANRGLDTEAFF.